This T cell receptor (beta chain) was observed in a study of cytomegalovirus exposure and HLA in healthy donors (dated by TCRdb to 2016 to 2017). Notes on the research overall: A later analysis indicated that the 100 to 150 validation repertoires were generated on the platform also employed for the roughly 720 repertoires of the first cohort. The study aimed to test whether cataloging public T cell receptors could reveal signatures of past pathogen exposure. Along with the approximately 700-subject first cohort, a separate validation cohort of about 110 different subjects was used. To predict cytomegalovirus infection status, the study combined high-throughput TCR immunosequencing, statistical association of individual TCRs with disease status, and machine learning. Overall study results and their limits: Three of the identified cytomegalovirus-associated TCR beta chains were confirmed in vitro to be specific for cytomegalovirus antigens. The classifier was reported to diagnose cytomegalovirus status with high specificity and sensitivity in both the original cohort and the validation cohort. The authors suggested that the approach could potentially be generalized to other disease states and immunological phenotypes. Of the cluster scores, 85% to 95% were above 0 in a later analysis, which found that TCRs clustered in the first cohort also tended to co-occur in the 130 or so validation repertoires. Most TCR sequences were seen in very few donors, while some public TCRs were found in many individuals. The validation cohort had no HLA typing available for a later analysis, so co-occurrence within that cohort was assessed over all 120 or so repertoires. In the study, some 180 TCR beta chains were listed as associated with cytomegalovirus.

A word on this clone: Its antigen is still unknown. Base quality data are lacking; no much larger clone is found one base away.

The donors belonged to the validation cohort of 120 subjects, which was separate from the roughly 700-subject first cohort. The protocol used for the library was the immunoSEQ multiplex PCR assay. Per the source publication's procedure: A statistical classification framework was built to diagnose cytomegalovirus status from the catalog of TCR beta chain sequences. Here the immuneACCESS table is served through TCRdb, limited to in-frame sequences with V and J called. Missing clones are a known gap in these copies; in checked studies unresolved V genes cover under half, and the rest lacks a known reason. Clonal size and the V and J genes are those of that table, whereas D and trimming came from the DNA. In all, the sample holds about 40,000 clones, and 90% to 95% of those were seen once. The ten largest clones take up approximately 2% of the sample. The germline V gene provides CDR1 KGHSH and CDR2 LQKENI. Taken from cysteine to phenylalanine, the CDR3 has 14 residues. Of the read, only the CDR3 DNA is kept; its 42 bases are in frame from base 1. Trimming removed 6 bases from V and 7 bases from J, leaving 15 bases between the germline ends.

This clonotype was sampled from a young woman in good health and CMV-seronegative. The rearranged segments are TRBV18 and TRBJ1-4; 6 matching bases give a weak D call of TRBD1. Sequencing used PBMCs. The CDR3 region has the sequence CASSQITGREKLFF. The DNA is as follows: TGTGCCAGCTCCCAGATTACAGGGCGTGAAAAACTGTTTTTT.